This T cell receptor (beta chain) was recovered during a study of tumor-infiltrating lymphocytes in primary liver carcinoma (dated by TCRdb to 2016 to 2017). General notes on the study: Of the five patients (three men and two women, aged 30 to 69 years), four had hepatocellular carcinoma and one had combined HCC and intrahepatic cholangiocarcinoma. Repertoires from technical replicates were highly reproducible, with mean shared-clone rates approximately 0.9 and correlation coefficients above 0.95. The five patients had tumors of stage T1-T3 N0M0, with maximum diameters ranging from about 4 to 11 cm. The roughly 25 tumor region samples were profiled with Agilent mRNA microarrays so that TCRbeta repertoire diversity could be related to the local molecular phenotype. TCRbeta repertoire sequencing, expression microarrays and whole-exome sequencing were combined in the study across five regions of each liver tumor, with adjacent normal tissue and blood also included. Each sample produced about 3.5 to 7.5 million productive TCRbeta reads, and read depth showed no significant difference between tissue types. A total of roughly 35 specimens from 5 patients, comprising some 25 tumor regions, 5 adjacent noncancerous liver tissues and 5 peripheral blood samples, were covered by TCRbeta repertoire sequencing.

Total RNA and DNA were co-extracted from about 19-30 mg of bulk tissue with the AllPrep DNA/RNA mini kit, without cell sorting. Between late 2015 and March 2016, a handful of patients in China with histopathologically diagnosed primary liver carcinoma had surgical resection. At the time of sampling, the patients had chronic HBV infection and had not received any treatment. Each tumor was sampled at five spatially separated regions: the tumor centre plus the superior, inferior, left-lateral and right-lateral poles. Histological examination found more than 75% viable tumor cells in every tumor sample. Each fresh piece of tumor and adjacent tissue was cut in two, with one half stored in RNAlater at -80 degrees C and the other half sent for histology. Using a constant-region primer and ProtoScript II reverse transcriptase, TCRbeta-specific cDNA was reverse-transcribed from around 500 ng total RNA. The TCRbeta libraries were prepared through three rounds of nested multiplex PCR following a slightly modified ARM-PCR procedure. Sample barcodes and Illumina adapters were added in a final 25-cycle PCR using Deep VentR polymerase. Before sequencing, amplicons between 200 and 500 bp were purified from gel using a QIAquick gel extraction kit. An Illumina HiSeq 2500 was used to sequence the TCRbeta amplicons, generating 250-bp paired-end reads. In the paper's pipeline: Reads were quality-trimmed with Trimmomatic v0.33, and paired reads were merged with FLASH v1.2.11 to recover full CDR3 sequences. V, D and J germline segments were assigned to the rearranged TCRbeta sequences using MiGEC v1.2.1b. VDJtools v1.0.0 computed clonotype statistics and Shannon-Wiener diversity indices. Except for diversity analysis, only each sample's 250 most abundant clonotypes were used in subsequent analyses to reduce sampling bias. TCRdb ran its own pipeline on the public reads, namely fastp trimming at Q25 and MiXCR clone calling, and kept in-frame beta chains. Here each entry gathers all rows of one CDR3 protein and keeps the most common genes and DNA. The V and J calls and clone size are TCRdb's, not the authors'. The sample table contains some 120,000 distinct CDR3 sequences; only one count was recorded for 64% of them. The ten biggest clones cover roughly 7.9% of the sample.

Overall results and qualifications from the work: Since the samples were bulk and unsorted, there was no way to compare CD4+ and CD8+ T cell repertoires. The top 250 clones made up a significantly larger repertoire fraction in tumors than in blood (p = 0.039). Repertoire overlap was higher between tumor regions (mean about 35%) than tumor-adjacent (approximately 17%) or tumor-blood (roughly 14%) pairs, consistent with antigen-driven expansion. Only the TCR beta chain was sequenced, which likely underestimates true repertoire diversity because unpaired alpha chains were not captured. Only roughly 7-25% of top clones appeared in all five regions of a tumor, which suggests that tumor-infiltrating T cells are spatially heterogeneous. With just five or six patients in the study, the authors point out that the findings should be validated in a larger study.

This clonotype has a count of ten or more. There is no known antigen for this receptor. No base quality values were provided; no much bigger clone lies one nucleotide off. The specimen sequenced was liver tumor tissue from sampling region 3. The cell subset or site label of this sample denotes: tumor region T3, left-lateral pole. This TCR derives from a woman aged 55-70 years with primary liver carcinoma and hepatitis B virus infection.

The bases read TGCAGCGTAACCACAGGGTCTCCCACAGATACGCAGTATTTT. The resulting protein is CSVTTGSPTDTQYF. The rearranged segments are TRBV29-1 and TRBJ2-3, and possibly TRBD1, on 6 matching bases. V loses 6 bases of germline sequence and J loses 2 bases, and the interval between the two ends is 15 bases. Taken from the germline V gene, the CDR1 and CDR2 loops are SQVTM and ANQGSEA. The CDR3 goes from the cysteine to the phenylalanine over 14 residues. Kept here is only the CDR3 DNA, which spans 42 bases and is read in frame from base 1.